Sequencing of this T cell receptor beta chain was carried out in a study of blood T cell repertoires in COVID-19. In the source study's methods: Nucleated cell counts were estimated from reference gene primer amplification. Using immunoSEQ multiplex PCR, the repertoire was profiled, and TCRdb retains in-frame clones only, with some absent. That table is the source of V, J and clone size, and D and trimming were worked out from the DNA. The data hold 260,000 or so clones, with roughly 85% observed a single time. Across about two dozen US areas, participants ranged in age from about 18 to 90 years. Cohort assignment relied on participant-reported clinical history. What the recovered Cohort 3 donors had was two negative PCRs, clearance, or symptom resolution. Sequencing was done on a sample of PBMCs or T cells enriched from blood (not recorded which). The clonotype comes from a woman aged 50 to 65 who had recovered from COVID-19.

CDR3 sequence: CASSPSDGNEAFF. The CDR3 DNA reads TGTGCCAGCAGTCCGTCCGACGGGAATGAAGCTTTCTTT. The chain uses TRBV6-5 and TRBJ1-1; D is uncertain. The CDR3 is 13 residues long. V was cut by 5 bases and J by 7 bases, with 14 bases left in between. The germline CDR1 and CDR2 sequences are MNHEY and SVGAGI.